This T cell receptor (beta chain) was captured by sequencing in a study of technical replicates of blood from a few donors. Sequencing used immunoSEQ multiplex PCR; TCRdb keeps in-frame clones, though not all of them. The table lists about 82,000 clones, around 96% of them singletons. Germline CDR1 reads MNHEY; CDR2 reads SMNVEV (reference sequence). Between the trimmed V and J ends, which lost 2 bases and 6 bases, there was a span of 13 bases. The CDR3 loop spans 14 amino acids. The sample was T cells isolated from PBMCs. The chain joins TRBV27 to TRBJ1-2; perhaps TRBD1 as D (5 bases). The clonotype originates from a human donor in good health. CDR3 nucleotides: TGTGCCAGCAGTTTAAACCGCCTAGGGGATGGCTACACCTTC. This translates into CASSLNRLGDGYTF.